The sequence of this T cell receptor (beta chain) was determined in a study of CD8+ T cells in alopecia areata. As the sequencing template, cDNA was produced by extracting RNA and reverse transcribing it. The data were produced by immunoSEQ multiplex PCR, yet TCRdb's version contains in-frame clones alone and is incomplete. There are hundreds of thousands of clones in the sample; approximately 61% occur only once, and around 0.44% lies in the top ten. Alopecia areata patients gave lesional scalp punch biopsies and peripheral blood samples. PBMCs provided sorted CD4+ and CD8+ T cells. This clone appeared a single time. Antigen specificity is unknown. Other DNA sequences from this sample encode an identical CDR3 as well. The study's findings and limits: Lesional scalp displayed greater clonality than normal scalp, most notably in alopecia totalis/universalis. Scalp specimens additionally yield sequences from normal skin's resident alphabeta T cells.

Sample: CD4+ T cells sorted from blood, taken at week 0. This TCR was sampled from a human donor with alopecia areata.

For the CDR3, the DNA is TGTGCCAGCAGTTACTCGTACAGTTCTGGGGCCAACGTCCTGACTTTC. Its protein is CASSYSYSSGANVLTF. This sequence joins TRBV6-5 and TRBJ2-6; no clear D. CDR1 is MNHEY and CDR2 is SVGAGI in the germline V gene. The CDR3 length is 16 residues. The V end lost 0 bases, the J end lost 1 base, and 7 bases lay between the germline ends.